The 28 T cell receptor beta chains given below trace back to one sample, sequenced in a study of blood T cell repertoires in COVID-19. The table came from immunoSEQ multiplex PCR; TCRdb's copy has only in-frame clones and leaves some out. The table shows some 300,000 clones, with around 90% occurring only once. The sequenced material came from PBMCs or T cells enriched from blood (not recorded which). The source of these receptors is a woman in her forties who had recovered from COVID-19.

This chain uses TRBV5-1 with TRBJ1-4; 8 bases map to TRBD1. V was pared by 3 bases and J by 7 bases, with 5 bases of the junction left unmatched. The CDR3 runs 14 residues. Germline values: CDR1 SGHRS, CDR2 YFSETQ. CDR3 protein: CASSSQGGGEKLFF. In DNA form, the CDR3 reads TGCGCCAGCAGCTCACAGGGGGGAGGTGAAAAACTGTTTTTT.

In DNA, the CDR3 is TGTGCCAGCAGTCCCCTTCCGGGATCCGATACCGGGGAGCTGTTTTTT. Translated, it gives CASSPLPGSDTGELFF. The chain combines TRBV5-4 with TRBJ2-2; TRBD2 might be the D (5 bases). Between the trimmed V and J ends, which lost 5 bases and 5 bases, there was a span of 19 bases. CDR1 and CDR2 (germline): SGHNT, YYREEE (reference sequence). The CDR3 sequence is 16 residues long.

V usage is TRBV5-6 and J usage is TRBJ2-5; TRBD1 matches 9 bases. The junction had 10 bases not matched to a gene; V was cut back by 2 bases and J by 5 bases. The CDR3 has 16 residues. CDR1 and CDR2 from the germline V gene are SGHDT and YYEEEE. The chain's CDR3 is CASSFPGTGIMETQYF. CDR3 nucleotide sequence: TGTGCCAGCAGCTTCCCCGGGACAGGGATAATGGAGACCCAGTACTTC.

The CDR3 protein is CASSLVLNTDTQYF. CDR3 in DNA: TGCGCCAGCAGCTTGGTACTGAACACAGATACGCAGTATTTT. The chain is built from TRBV5-1 and TRBJ2-3; no firm D call. V lost 0 bases, J lost 2 bases, and 7 bases lay in between. Germline V lookup: CDR1 SGHRS, CDR2 YFSETQ. This CDR3 region has 14 residues.

CDR3 loop: CATRDSSMNTEAFF. DNA for the CDR3: TGTGCCACCAGGGACAGTAGCATGAACACTGAAGCTTTCTTT. The chain joins TRBV6-4 to TRBJ1-1; 7 nucleotides line up with TRBD1. This CDR3 contains 14 residues. V was pared by 10 bases and J by 0 bases, with 8 bases of the junction left unmatched. Germline CDR1 MRHNA, CDR2 SNTAGT.

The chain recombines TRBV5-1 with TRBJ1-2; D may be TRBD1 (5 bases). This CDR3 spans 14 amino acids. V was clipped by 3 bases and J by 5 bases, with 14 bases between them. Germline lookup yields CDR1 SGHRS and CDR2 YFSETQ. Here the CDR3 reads CASSSGPGGYGYTF. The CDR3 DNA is TGCGCCAGCAGCTCAGGACCCGGGGGGTATGGCTACACCTTC. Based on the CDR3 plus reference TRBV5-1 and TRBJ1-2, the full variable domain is KAGVTQTPRYLIKTRGQQVTLSCSPISGHRSVSWYQQTPGQGLQFLFEYFSETQRNKGNFPGRFSGRQFSNSRSEMNVSTLELGDSALYLCASSSGPGGYGYTFGSGTRLTVV.

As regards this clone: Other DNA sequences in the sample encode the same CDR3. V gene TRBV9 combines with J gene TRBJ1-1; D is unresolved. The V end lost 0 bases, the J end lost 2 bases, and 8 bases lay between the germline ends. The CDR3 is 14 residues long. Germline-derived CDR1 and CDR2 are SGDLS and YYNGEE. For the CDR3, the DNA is TGTGCCAGCAGCGTAGGCGGGCACAACACTGAAGCTTTCTTT. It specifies CASSVGGHNTEAFF.

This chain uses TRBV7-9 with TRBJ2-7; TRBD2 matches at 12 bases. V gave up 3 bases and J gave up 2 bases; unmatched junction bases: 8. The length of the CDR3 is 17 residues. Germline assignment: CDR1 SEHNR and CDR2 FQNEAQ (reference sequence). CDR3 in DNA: TGTGCCAGCAGCTTGGGACTAGCGGGCTTTACAACCTACGAGCAGTACTTC. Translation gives CASSLGLAGFTTYEQYF.

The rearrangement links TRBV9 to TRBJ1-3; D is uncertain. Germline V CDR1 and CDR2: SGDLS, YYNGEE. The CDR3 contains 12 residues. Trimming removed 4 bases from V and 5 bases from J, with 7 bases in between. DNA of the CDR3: TGTGCCAGCAGCCAATCCAGAAACACCATATATTTT. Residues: CASSQSRNTIYF.

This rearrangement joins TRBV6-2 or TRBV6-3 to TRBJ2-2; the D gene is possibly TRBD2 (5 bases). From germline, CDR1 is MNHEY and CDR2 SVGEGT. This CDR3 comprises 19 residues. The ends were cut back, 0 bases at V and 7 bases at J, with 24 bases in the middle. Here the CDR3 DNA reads TGTGCCAGCAGTTACTCGGCGGGTGGTGAGGCCCTCCCTTTCGGGGAGCTGTTTTTT. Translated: CASSYSAGGEALPFGELFF.

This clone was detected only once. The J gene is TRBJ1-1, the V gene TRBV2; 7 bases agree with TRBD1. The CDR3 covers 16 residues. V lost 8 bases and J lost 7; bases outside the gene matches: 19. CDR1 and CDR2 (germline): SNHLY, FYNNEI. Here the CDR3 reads CASCQRGGQAPFEAFF. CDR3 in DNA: TGTGCCAGCTGCCAAAGGGGAGGACAGGCCCCATTTGAAGCTTTCTTT.

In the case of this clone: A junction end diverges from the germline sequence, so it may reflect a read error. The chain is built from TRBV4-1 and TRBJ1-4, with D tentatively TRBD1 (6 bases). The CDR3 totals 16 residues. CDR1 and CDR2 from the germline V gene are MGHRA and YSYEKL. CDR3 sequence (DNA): TGCGCCAGCAGCCAACCCAAACAGGGAACTAGTGAAAAACTGTTTTTT. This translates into CASSQPKQGTSEKLFF.

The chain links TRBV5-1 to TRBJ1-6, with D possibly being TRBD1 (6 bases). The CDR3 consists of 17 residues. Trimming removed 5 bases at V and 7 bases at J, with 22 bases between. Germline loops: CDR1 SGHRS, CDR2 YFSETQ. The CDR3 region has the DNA TGCGCCAGCAGTCATGTCTACGAACAGGGTCGAAATTCACCCCTCCACTTT. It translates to CASSHVYEQGRNSPLHF.

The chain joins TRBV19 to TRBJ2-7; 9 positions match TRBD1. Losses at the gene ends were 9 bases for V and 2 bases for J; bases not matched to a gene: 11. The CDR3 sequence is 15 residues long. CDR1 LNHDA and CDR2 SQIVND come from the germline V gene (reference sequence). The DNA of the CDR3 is TGTGCCAGCAGACCCGGGACAGGGCCGACCTACGAGCAGTACTTC. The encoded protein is CASRPGTGPTYEQYF.

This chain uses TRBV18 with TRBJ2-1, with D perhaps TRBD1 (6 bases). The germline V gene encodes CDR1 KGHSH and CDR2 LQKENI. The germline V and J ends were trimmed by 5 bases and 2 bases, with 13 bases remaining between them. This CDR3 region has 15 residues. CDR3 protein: CASSTRQAAYNEQFF. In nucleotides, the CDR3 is TGTGCCAGCTCAACTCGACAGGCTGCCTACAATGAGCAGTTCTTC.

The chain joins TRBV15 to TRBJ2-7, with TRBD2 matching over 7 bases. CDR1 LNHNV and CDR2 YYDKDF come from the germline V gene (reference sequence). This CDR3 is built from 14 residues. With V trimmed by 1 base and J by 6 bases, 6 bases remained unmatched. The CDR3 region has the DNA TGTGCCACCAGCAGAGCGGGAGGCAGGAGCGAGCAGTACTTC. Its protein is CATSRAGGRSEQYF.

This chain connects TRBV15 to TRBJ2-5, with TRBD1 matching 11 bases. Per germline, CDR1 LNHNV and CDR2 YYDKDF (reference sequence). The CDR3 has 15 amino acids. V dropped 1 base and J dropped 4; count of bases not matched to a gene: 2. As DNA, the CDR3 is TGTGCCACCAGCAGAGGGACAGGGGGCCGAGAGACCCAGTACTTC. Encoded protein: CATSRGTGGRETQYF.

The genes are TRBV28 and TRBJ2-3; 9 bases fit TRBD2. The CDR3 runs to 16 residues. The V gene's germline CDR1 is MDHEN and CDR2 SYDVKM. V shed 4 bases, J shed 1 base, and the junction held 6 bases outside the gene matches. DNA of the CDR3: TGTGCCAGCAGTTCCCTCCTAGCGGGGCGCACAGATACGCAGTATTTT. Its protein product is CASSSLLAGRTDTQYF.

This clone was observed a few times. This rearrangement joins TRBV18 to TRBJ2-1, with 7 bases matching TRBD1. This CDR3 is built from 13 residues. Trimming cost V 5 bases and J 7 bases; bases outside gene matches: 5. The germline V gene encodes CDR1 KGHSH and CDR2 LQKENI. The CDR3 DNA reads TGTGCCAGCTCATCGGGACAGAGTAATGAGCAGTTCTTC. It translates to CASSSGQSNEQFF. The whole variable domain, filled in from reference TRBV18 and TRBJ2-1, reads NAGVMQNPRHLVRRRGQEARLRCSPMKGHSHVYWYRQLPEEGLKFMVYLQKENIIDESGMPKERFSAEFPKEGPSILRIQQVVRGDSAAYFCASSSGQSNEQFFGPGTRLTVL.

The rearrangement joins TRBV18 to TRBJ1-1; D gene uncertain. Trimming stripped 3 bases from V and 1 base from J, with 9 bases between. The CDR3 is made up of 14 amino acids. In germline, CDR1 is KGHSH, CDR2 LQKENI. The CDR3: CASSPQEANTEAFF. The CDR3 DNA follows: TGTGCCAGCTCACCCCAGGAGGCGAACACTGAAGCTTTCTTT.

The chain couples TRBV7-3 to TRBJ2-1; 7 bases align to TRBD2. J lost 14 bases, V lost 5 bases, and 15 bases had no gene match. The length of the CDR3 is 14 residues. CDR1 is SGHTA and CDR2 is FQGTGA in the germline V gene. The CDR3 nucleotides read TGTGCCAGCAGCCCCGGACTAGTTAGTGACGATAAGTTCTTC. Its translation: CASSPGLVSDDKFF. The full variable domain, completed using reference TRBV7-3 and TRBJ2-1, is GAGVSQTPSNKVTEKGKYVELRCDPISGHTALYWYRQSLGQGPEFLIYFQGTGAADDSGLPNDRFFAVRPEGSVSTLKIQRTERGDSAVYLCASSPGLVSDDKFFGPGTRLTVL.

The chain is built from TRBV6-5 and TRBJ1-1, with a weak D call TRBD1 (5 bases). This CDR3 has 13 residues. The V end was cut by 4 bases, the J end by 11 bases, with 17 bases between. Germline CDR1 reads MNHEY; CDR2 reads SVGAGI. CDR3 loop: CASSLYRPAPAFF. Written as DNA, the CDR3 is TGTGCCAGCAGTTTATACAGGCCCGCCCCCGCTTTCTTT.

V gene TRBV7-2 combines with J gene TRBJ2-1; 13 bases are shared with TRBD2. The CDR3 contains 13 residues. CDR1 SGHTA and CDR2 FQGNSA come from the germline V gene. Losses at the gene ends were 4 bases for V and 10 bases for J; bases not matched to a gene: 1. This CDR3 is CASSSGLAGEQFF. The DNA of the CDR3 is TGTGCCAGCAGCTCGGGACTAGCGGGAGAGCAGTTCTTC.

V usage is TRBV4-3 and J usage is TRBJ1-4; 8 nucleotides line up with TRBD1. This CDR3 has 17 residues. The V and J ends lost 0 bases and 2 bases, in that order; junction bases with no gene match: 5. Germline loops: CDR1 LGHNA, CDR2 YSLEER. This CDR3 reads CASSQDPWTGTNEKLFF. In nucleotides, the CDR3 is TGCGCCAGCAGCCAAGATCCGTGGACAGGGACTAATGAAAAACTGTTTTTT.

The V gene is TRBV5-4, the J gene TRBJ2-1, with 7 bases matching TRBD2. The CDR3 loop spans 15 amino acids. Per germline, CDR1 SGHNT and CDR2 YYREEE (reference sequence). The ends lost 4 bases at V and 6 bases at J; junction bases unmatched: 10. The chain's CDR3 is CASSGGGSGGNEQFF. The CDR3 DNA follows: TGTGCCAGCAGCGGCGGGGGTTCTGGGGGCAATGAGCAGTTCTTC.

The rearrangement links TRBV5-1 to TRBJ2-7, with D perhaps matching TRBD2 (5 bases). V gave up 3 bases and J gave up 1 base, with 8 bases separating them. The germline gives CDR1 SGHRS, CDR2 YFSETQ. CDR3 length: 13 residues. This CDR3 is CASSSRGSYEQYF. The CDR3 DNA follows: TGCGCCAGCAGCTCCCGAGGGTCCTACGAGCAGTACTTC.

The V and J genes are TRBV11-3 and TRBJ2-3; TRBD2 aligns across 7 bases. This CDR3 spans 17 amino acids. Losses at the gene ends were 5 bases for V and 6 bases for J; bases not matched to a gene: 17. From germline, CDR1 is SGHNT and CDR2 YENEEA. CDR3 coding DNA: TGTGCCAGCAGCCCGGGGCGAGGCGGGAGCTATATGGATACGCAGTATTTT. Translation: CASSPGRGGSYMDTQYF.

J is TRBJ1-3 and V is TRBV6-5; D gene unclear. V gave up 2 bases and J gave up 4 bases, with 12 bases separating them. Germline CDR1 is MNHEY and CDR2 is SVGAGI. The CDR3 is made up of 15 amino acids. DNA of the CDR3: TGTGCCAGCAGTTACCGACATTCAGAGGGAAACACCATATATTTT. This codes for CASSYRHSEGNTIYF.